This TCR beta chain was identified in a study of CD8 T cells in ankylosing spondylitis. General observations from the study: Reactive arthritis synovial fluid and blood were previously reported to contain some motif variants. Made up of under 10 highly homologous variants, a TCR beta motif appeared characteristic of ankylosing spondylitis blood. It was reported that disease-linked clones were significantly enriched in matched ankylosing spondylitis synovial fluid.

Germline V CDR1 and CDR2: MGHDK, SYGVNS. J lost 3 bases, V lost 2 bases, and 5 bases had no gene match. The CDR3 length is 15 residues. With molecular barcodes, quantitative 5'-RACE was used to make the TCR beta libraries. MiXCR, run by TCRdb on the 5' RACE reads, gives a single entry per CDR3 protein. Altogether 240,000 or so distinct CDR3 sequences are present, roughly 8.6% being singletons, with the ten largest covering over 6.5%. This clonotype was seen a handful of times. Antigen: not known. The TCR was taken from a male donor with ankylosing spondylitis or in good health (not recorded which). Sequencing was carried out using blood, either unsorted or a sorted T cell fraction (not recorded which). The rearrangement joins TRBV25-1 to TRBJ2-7; 9 bases agree with TRBD1. This CDR3 reads CASSEGTGPFYEQYF. In DNA form, the CDR3 reads TGTGCCAGCAGTGAAGGGACAGGGCCCTTCTACGAGCAGTACTTC.